Below, 6 T cell receptor beta chains from the same sample are listed, as sequenced in a study of glioma-infiltrating T cells. The iRepertoire nested amplicon-rescue multiplex PCR amplified TCR alpha and beta CDR3s from RNA. One entry per CDR3 protein results from TCRdb running MiXCR on the multiplex PCR reads. The data show roughly 42,000 distinct CDR3 sequences, about a fifth seen once. The sample consisted of glioma tissue, nonneoplastic brain tissue, or PBMCs (not recorded which). These receptor sequences come from a human donor with low-grade glioma or glioblastoma, undergoing nonglioma brain surgery, or in good health (not recorded which).

J is TRBJ2-6 and V is TRBV12-3 or TRBV12-4; a possible D gene is TRBD1 (7 bases). V was shortened by 6 bases and J by 3 bases, with 15 bases between the two germline ends. This CDR3 contains 16 residues. The CDR3 DNA is TGTGCCAGCAGCCCCAGACAGGGAGGTGGGGCCAACGTCCTGACTTTC. It yields the protein CASSPRQGGGANVLTF.

Details on this clonotype: One base away lies a much larger clone, so this may be a sequencing read error. The conserved phenylalanine or tryptophan is not found at the CDR3 terminus, so this likely reflects a read error. J is TRBJ1-3 and V is TRBV20-1, with D hard to call. Germline CDR1 and CDR2: DFQATT and SNEGSKA (reference sequence). Trimming took off 2 bases at V and 1 base at J, with 6 bases between the two ends. The CDR3 extends over 13 amino acids. In DNA form, the CDR3 reads TGCAGTGCTAGACCCGGGTCTGGAAACACCATATATCTT. Residues: CSARPGSGNTIYL.

This clonotype occurred many times. The V call is TRBV28, the J call TRBJ2-3, with 8 bases fitting TRBD2. V trimming: 5 bases; J trimming: 6 bases; junction bases outside the gene matches: 7. Germline CDR1 reads MDHEN; CDR2 reads SYDVKM. This CDR3 has 14 amino acids. The CDR3 DNA reads as TGTGCCAGCAGTCTCGGGGGGGCTGTGGATACGCAGTATTTT. It yields the protein CASSLGGAVDTQYF.

The genes are TRBV5-1 and TRBJ2-5; D perhaps matches TRBD2 (7 bases). The CDR3 has 15 amino acids. The germline V gene encodes CDR1 SGHRS and CDR2 YFSETQ. The V gene lost 4 bases and the J gene lost 5 bases, with 18 bases spanning the gap. The CDR3 coding sequence is TGCGCCAGCAGCCCCAATGTGGGGGGGGCGGAGACCCAGTACTTC. Its protein is CASSPNVGGAETQYF.

In its sample, this clonotype was seen many times. The chain combines TRBV7-9 with TRBJ2-5; 12 bases fit TRBD2. V shed 3 bases and J 2 bases; nucleotides not matched to a gene: 4. CDR1 is SEHNR and CDR2 is FQNEAQ in the germline V gene (reference sequence). This CDR3 has 16 residues. CDR3 sequence (DNA): TGTGCCAGCAGCTTCACTAGCGGGGGGACGCAAGAGACCCAGTACTTC. It specifies CASSFTSGGTQETQYF.

This clonotype was seen many times. This sequence joins TRBV7-8 and TRBJ2-7; 9 nucleotides agree with TRBD1. Germline CDR1 and CDR2: SGHVS and FQNEAQ. J gave up 3 bases and V 5 bases, and 11 bases lay outside the gene matches. CDR3 length: 16 amino acids. The CDR3 sequence: CASSQIPGQGLYEQYV. The CDR3 DNA reads as TGTGCCAGCAGCCAGATCCCGGGACAGGGTCTCTACGAGCAGTACGTC.